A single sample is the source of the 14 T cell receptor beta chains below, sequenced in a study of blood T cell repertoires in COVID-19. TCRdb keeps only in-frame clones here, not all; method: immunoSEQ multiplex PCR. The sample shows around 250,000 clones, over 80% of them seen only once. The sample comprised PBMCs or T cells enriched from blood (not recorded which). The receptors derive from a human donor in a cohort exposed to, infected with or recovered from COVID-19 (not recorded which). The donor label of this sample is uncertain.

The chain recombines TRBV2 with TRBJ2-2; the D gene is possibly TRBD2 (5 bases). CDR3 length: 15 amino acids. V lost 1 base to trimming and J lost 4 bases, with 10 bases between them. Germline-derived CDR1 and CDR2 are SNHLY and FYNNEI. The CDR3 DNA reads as TGTGCCAGCAGTGAAGTACCGGGAAGCACCGGGGAGCTGTTTTTT. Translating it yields CASSEVPGSTGELFF.

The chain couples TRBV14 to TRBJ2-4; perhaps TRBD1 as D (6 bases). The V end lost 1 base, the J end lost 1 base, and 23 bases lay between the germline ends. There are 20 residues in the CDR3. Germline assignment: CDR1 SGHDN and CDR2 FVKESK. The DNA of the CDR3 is TGTGCCAGCAGCCAAGGATCAGGCGCCACAGGGTGGACGGCCAAAAACATTCAGTACTTC. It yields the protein CASSQGSGATGWTAKNIQYF.

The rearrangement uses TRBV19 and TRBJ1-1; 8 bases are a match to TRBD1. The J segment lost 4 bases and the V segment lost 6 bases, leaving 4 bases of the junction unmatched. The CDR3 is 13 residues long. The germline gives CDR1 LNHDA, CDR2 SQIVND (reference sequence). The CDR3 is CASSTDRGTEAFF. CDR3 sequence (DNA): TGTGCCAGTAGCACAGACAGGGGCACTGAAGCTTTCTTT.

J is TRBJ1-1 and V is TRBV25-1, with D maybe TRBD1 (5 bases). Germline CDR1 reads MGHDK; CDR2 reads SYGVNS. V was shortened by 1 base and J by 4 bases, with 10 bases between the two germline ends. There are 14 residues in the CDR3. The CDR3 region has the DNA TGTGCCAGCAGTGAATCAGTGGGGGGCACTGAAGCTTTCTTT. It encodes CASSESVGGTEAFF.

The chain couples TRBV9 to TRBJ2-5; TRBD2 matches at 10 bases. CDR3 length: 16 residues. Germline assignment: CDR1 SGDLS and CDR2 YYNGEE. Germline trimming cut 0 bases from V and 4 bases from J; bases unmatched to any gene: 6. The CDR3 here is CASSVASGGGGETQYF. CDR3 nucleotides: TGTGCCAGCAGCGTAGCTAGCGGGGGAGGGGGAGAGACCCAGTACTTC.

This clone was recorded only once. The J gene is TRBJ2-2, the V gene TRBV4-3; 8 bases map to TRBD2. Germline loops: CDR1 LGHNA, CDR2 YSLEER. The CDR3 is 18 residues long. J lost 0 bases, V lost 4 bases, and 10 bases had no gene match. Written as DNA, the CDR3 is TGCGCCAGCAGCCGGGACTTACCGGGACTAGCGAACACCGGGGAGCTGTTTTTT. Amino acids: CASSRDLPGLANTGELFF.

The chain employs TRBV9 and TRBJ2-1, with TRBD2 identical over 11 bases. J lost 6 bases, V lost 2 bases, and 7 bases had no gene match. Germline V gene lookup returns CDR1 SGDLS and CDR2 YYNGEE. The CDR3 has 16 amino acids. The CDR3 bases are TGTGCCAGCAGCGTCTATAGCGGGGGGGCCGGCAATGAGCAGTTCTTC. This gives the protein CASSVYSGGAGNEQFF.

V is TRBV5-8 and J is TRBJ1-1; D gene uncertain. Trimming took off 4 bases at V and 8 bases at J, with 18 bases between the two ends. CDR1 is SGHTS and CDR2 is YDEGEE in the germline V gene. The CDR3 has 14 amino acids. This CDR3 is CASSDYPRVNEAFF. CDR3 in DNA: TGTGCCAGCAGCGATTATCCTCGGGTAAACGAAGCTTTCTTT.

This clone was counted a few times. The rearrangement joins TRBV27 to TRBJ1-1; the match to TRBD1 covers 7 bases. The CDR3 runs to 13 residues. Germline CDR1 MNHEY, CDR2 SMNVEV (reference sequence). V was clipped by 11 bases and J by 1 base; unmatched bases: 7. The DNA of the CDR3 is TGTGCCTCGGCCGGGACAGCGAACACTGAAGCTTTCTTT. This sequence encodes CASAGTANTEAFF.

The DNA for the CDR3 is TGTGCCAGCAGCTTAGATAGGGAGGGCCAAAACACTGAAGCTTTCTTT. Its translation is CASSLDREGQNTEAFF. V and J are TRBV7-6 and TRBJ1-1; the D is unclear. V was trimmed by 1 base and J by 2 bases, leaving 14 bases between them. The germline CDR1 and CDR2 sequences are SGHVS and FNYEAQ. CDR3 length: 16 amino acids.

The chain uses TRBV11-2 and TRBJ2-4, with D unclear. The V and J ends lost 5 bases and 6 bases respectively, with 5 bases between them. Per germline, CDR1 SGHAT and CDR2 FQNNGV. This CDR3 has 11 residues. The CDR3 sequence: CASSPRNIQYF. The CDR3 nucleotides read TGTGCCAGCAGCCCCAGAAACATTCAGTACTTC.

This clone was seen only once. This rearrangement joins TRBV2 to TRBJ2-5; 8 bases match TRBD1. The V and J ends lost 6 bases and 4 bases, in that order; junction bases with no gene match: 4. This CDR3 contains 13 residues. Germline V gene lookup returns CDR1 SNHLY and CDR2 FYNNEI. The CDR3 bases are TGTGCCAGCAGGGAAACAGGGGGAGAGACCCAGTACTTC. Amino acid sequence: CASRETGGETQYF.

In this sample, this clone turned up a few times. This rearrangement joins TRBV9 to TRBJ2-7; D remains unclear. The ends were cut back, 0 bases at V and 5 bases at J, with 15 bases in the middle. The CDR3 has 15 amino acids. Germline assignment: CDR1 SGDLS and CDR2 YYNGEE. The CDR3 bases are TGTGCCAGCAGCGTAGGGGCCACCCCTGACGACGAGCAGTACTTC. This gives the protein CASSVGATPDDEQYF.

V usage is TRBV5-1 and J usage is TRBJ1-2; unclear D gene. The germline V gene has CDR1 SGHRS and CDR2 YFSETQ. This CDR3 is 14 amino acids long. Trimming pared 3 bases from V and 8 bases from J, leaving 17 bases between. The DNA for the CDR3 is TGCGCCAGCAGCTCAACTTCCGGGGTTTTAGGCTACACCTTC. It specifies CASSSTSGVLGYTF.